Each of the 2 T cell receptor beta chains below was sequenced from the same sample in a study of molecular identifiers for immune sequencing clone quantification. TCRdb reprocessed the PCR reads via MiXCR and lists one record per CDR3 protein. Counted here are over 600,000 distinct CDR3 sequences, roughly 21% occurring once; the ten biggest clones make up roughly 0.9%. Material for sequencing was naive CD8+ T cells from blood, with Jurkat cell RNA spiked in. Sample subset: FACS-sorted CD8+CD4-CCR7+CD45RA+ naive T cells. The receptors come from a human donor in good health. Some libraries in this study had Jurkat cell RNA spiked in.

V and J are TRBV7-2 and TRBJ2-7; a weak D match, TRBD1 (6 bases). This CDR3 spans 14 amino acids. Trimming stripped 3 bases from V and 3 bases from J, with 12 bases between. The germline CDR1 and CDR2 sequences are SGHTA and FQGNSA. CDR3 region: CASSFFRDNYEQYF. CDR3 nucleotide sequence: TGTGCCAGCAGCTTCTTTCGGGACAACTACGAGCAGTACTTC.

About this clonotype: A read error may explain this, as a much larger clone is one base away. The chain employs TRBV5-1 and TRBJ2-7; no clear D gene. Trimming left V 4 bases short and J 9 bases short, with 17 bases between. Looked up from germline, CDR1 is SGHRS and CDR2 is YFSETQ. CDR3 length equals 13 residues. CDR3 coding DNA: TGCGCCAGCAGCCCCGGTGGTAACGCCGGGCAGTACTTC. Its translation: CASSPGGNAGQYF. Complete variable domain (other parts from reference TRBV5-1 and TRBJ2-7): KAGVTQTPRYLIKTRGQQVTLSCSPISGHRSVSWYQQTPGQGLQFLFEYFSETQRNKGNFPGRFSGRQFSNSRSEMNVSTLELGDSALYLCASSPGGNAGQYFGPGTRLTVT.